The present entry profiles one T cell receptor (beta chain) with its context. The antigen is not known. The PBMCs used were ones drawn from about 9.7 ml of fresh peripheral blood. Amplified material comprised TCR beta CDR3 regions derived from RNA transcripts. First-round RT-PCR employed HTBI primers, with a second-round multiplex PCR after it. TCRdb used MiXCR to reprocess the multiplex PCR reads, holding one entry per CDR3 protein. This table has roughly 480,000 distinct CDR3 sequences, 13% to 15% appearing once. Looked up from germline, CDR1 is SGHTA and CDR2 is FQGNSA. CDR3 length: 15 amino acids. Trimming removed 5 bases at V and 3 bases at J, with 17 bases between. This entry belongs to a study of Graves' ophthalmopathy and Graves' hyperthyroidism. Study-wide findings and caveats: Most expanded thyroid clonotypes above 0.001 frequency also appeared in blood. Ophthalmopathy could be told apart from stable hyperthyroidism by a 13-signature model (just under 90% sensitivity, approximately 81% specificity).

Sequenced input: blood. The rearrangement joins TRBV7-2 to TRBJ2-7; a weak D match, TRBD2 (7 bases). The sequence was obtained from a woman under 40 with Graves' ophthalmopathy. The CDR3 DNA reads as TGTGCCAGCAGCAAACAGGGAGGGTACGACTACGAGCAGTACTTC. Protein product: CASSKQGGYDYEQYF.